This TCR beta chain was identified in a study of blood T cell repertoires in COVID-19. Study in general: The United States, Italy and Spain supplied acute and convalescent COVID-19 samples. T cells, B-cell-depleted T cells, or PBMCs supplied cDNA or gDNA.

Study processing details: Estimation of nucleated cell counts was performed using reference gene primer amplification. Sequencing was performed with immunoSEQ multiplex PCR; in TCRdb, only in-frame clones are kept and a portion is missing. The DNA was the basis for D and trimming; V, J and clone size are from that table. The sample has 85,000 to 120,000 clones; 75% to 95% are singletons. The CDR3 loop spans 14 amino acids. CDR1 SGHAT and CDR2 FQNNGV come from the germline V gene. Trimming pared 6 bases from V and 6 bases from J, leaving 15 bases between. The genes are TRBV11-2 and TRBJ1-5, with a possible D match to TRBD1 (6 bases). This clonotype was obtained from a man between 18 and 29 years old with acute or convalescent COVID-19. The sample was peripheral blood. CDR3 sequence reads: CASSPGASGQPQHF. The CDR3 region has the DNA TGTGCCAGCAGTCCAGGGGCCTCCGGTCAGCCCCAGCATTTT.